This T cell receptor beta chain was identified in a study of blood T cells in healthy people across ages. The CDR3 is 14 residues long. The germline V gene encodes CDR1 SGHNT and CDR2 YYREEE (reference sequence). V was shortened by 7 bases and J by 3 bases, with 11 bases between the two germline ends. Sample-barcoded 5' priming and a J-beta primer mix drove a second PCR of roughly 6 to 12 cycles. A tag from a template-switch adaptor with 12 random nucleotides marked each cDNA molecule. MiXCR, applied by TCRdb to the 5' RACE reads, yields one record per CDR3 protein. There are hundreds of thousands of distinct CDR3 sequences in the sample; less than 40% occur only once, and about 16% lies in the top ten. Study-level findings and limits: Diversity of TCR beta per million T cells declined in a roughly linear way with age. Whereas aged donors had fewer naive CD4+ cells, long-lived donors had more of them and higher diversity. Researchers said unsorted PBMCs prevented a conclusive naive versus antigen-experienced comparison.

Ten or more counts support this clonotype. Its specificity is unknown. The receptor comes from a woman of 80 years or more in good health. The specimen sequenced was blood. The chain joins TRBV5-4 to TRBJ2-6; D gene ambiguous. The DNA for the CDR3 is TGTGCCAGCTTGGCTGGAAGTGGGGCCAACGTCCTGACTTTC. It codes for CASLAGSGANVLTF.